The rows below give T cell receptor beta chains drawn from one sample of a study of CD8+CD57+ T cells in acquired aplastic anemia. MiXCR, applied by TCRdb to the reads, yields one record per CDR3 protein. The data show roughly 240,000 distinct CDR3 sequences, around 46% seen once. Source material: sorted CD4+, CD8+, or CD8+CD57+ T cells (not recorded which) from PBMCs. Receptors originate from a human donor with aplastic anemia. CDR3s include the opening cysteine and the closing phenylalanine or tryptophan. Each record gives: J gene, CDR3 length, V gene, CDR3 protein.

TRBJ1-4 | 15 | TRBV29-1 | CSVVTGTARNEKLFF
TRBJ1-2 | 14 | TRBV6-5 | CASRAGQRDYGYTF
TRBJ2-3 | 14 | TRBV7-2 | CASSLAGGPNTQYF
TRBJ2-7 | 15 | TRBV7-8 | CASSPGTGSPYEQYF
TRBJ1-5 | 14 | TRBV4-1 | CASSQGTSNQPQHF
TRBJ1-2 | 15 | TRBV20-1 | CSARRQGAGDYDYTF
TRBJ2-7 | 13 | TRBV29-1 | CSARTGGAGEQYF
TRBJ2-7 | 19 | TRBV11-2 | CASSFETRPDRVVPYEQYF
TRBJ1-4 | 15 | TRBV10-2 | CASSESENGNEKLFF
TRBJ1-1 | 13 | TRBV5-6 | CASKNFGWAEAFF
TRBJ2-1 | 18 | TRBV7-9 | CASSPGLAGEGSYNEQFF
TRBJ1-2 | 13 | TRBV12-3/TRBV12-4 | CASSSGQPYGYTF
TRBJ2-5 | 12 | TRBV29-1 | CSVGEVEETQYF
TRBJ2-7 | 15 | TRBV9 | CASSVGQRSSYEQYF
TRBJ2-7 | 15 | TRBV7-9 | CASRLGRDAAYEQYF
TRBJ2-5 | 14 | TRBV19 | CASSTLIRLGTQYF
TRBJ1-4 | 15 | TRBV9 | CASSSSGTGGEKLFF
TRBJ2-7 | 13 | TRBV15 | CATSRGVLGEQYF
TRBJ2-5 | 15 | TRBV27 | CASSVRDRSEETQYF
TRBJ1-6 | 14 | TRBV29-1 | CSARQKIFNSPLHF
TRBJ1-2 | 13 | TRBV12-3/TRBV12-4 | CASSLRNNYGYTF
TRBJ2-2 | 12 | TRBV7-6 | CASSSPLGELFF
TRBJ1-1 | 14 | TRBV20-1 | CSARDGARNTEAFF
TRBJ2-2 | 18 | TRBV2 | CASSEWASGGTNTGELFF
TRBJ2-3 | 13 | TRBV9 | CASSVEGTDTQYF
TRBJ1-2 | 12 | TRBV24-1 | CATSYGGAGYTF
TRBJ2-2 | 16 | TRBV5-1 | CASRRFDGPNTGELFF
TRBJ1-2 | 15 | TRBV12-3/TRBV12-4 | CASSLTGGGSYGYTF
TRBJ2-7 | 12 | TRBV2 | CASRGRVSEQYF
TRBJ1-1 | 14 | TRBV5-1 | CASSPPRENTEAFF
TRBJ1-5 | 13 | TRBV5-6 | CASSWGRGQPQHF
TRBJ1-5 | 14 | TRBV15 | CATSIPGSNQPQHF
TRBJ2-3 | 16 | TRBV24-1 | CATSDPDVSGRGTQYF
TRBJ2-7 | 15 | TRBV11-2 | CASSWWRAGLYEQYF
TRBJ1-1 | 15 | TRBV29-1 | CSVARGVGRNTEAFF
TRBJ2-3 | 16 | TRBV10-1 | CASSERVTGGSDTQYF
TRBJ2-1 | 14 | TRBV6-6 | CASSYYKTYNEQFF
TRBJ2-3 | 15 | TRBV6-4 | CASSDSNSGVDTQYF
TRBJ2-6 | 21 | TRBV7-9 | CASSQDQGDSPGLSGANVLTF
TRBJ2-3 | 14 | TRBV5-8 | CASSLAGEADTQYF
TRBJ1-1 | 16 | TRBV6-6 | CASSYSGSTPNTEAFF
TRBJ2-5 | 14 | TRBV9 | CASSETRGQETQYF
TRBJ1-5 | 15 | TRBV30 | CAWSGGIISNQPQHF
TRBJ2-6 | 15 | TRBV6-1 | CASSPSGSGANVLTF
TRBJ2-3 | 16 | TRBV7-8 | CASSLGRGRPDNEQYF
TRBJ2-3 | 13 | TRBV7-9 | CASSPSDTDTQYF
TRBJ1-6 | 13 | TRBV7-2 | CASSTPGRGTLHF
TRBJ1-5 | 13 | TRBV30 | CAWSGQSNQPQHF
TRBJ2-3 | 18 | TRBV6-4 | CASSPGGLAGGGADTQYF
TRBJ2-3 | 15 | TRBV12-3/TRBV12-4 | CASSIAGGPTDTQYF
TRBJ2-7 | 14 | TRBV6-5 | CASSYSGGHNEQYF